This T cell receptor beta chain was profiled in a study of response to subunit inactivated influenza vaccine. TCRdb reanalysed the RT-PCR reads using MiXCR and keeps one entry per CDR3 protein. The table shows about 830,000 distinct CDR3 sequences, with under 20% occurring only once. Broader study findings: It was the authors' suggestion that each seasonal influenza vaccination recruits few new T cells.

From germline, CDR1 is ENHRY and CDR2 SYGVKD. J lost 6 bases, V lost 8 bases, and 13 bases had no gene match. This CDR3 has 14 residues. Turning to this clonotype: Its antigen is as yet unknown.

The J gene is TRBJ2-7, the V gene TRBV10-3, with 7 bases fitting TRBD1. This receptor was identified in a man aged 50-60 years who received an inactivated influenza vaccine. The sample was PBMCs from blood, taken 5 days after vaccination. CDR3 nucleotides: TGTGCCATCCGCGGCGGCAGGGGGACACCCGAGCAGTACTTC. Translation: CAIRGGRGTPEQYF.